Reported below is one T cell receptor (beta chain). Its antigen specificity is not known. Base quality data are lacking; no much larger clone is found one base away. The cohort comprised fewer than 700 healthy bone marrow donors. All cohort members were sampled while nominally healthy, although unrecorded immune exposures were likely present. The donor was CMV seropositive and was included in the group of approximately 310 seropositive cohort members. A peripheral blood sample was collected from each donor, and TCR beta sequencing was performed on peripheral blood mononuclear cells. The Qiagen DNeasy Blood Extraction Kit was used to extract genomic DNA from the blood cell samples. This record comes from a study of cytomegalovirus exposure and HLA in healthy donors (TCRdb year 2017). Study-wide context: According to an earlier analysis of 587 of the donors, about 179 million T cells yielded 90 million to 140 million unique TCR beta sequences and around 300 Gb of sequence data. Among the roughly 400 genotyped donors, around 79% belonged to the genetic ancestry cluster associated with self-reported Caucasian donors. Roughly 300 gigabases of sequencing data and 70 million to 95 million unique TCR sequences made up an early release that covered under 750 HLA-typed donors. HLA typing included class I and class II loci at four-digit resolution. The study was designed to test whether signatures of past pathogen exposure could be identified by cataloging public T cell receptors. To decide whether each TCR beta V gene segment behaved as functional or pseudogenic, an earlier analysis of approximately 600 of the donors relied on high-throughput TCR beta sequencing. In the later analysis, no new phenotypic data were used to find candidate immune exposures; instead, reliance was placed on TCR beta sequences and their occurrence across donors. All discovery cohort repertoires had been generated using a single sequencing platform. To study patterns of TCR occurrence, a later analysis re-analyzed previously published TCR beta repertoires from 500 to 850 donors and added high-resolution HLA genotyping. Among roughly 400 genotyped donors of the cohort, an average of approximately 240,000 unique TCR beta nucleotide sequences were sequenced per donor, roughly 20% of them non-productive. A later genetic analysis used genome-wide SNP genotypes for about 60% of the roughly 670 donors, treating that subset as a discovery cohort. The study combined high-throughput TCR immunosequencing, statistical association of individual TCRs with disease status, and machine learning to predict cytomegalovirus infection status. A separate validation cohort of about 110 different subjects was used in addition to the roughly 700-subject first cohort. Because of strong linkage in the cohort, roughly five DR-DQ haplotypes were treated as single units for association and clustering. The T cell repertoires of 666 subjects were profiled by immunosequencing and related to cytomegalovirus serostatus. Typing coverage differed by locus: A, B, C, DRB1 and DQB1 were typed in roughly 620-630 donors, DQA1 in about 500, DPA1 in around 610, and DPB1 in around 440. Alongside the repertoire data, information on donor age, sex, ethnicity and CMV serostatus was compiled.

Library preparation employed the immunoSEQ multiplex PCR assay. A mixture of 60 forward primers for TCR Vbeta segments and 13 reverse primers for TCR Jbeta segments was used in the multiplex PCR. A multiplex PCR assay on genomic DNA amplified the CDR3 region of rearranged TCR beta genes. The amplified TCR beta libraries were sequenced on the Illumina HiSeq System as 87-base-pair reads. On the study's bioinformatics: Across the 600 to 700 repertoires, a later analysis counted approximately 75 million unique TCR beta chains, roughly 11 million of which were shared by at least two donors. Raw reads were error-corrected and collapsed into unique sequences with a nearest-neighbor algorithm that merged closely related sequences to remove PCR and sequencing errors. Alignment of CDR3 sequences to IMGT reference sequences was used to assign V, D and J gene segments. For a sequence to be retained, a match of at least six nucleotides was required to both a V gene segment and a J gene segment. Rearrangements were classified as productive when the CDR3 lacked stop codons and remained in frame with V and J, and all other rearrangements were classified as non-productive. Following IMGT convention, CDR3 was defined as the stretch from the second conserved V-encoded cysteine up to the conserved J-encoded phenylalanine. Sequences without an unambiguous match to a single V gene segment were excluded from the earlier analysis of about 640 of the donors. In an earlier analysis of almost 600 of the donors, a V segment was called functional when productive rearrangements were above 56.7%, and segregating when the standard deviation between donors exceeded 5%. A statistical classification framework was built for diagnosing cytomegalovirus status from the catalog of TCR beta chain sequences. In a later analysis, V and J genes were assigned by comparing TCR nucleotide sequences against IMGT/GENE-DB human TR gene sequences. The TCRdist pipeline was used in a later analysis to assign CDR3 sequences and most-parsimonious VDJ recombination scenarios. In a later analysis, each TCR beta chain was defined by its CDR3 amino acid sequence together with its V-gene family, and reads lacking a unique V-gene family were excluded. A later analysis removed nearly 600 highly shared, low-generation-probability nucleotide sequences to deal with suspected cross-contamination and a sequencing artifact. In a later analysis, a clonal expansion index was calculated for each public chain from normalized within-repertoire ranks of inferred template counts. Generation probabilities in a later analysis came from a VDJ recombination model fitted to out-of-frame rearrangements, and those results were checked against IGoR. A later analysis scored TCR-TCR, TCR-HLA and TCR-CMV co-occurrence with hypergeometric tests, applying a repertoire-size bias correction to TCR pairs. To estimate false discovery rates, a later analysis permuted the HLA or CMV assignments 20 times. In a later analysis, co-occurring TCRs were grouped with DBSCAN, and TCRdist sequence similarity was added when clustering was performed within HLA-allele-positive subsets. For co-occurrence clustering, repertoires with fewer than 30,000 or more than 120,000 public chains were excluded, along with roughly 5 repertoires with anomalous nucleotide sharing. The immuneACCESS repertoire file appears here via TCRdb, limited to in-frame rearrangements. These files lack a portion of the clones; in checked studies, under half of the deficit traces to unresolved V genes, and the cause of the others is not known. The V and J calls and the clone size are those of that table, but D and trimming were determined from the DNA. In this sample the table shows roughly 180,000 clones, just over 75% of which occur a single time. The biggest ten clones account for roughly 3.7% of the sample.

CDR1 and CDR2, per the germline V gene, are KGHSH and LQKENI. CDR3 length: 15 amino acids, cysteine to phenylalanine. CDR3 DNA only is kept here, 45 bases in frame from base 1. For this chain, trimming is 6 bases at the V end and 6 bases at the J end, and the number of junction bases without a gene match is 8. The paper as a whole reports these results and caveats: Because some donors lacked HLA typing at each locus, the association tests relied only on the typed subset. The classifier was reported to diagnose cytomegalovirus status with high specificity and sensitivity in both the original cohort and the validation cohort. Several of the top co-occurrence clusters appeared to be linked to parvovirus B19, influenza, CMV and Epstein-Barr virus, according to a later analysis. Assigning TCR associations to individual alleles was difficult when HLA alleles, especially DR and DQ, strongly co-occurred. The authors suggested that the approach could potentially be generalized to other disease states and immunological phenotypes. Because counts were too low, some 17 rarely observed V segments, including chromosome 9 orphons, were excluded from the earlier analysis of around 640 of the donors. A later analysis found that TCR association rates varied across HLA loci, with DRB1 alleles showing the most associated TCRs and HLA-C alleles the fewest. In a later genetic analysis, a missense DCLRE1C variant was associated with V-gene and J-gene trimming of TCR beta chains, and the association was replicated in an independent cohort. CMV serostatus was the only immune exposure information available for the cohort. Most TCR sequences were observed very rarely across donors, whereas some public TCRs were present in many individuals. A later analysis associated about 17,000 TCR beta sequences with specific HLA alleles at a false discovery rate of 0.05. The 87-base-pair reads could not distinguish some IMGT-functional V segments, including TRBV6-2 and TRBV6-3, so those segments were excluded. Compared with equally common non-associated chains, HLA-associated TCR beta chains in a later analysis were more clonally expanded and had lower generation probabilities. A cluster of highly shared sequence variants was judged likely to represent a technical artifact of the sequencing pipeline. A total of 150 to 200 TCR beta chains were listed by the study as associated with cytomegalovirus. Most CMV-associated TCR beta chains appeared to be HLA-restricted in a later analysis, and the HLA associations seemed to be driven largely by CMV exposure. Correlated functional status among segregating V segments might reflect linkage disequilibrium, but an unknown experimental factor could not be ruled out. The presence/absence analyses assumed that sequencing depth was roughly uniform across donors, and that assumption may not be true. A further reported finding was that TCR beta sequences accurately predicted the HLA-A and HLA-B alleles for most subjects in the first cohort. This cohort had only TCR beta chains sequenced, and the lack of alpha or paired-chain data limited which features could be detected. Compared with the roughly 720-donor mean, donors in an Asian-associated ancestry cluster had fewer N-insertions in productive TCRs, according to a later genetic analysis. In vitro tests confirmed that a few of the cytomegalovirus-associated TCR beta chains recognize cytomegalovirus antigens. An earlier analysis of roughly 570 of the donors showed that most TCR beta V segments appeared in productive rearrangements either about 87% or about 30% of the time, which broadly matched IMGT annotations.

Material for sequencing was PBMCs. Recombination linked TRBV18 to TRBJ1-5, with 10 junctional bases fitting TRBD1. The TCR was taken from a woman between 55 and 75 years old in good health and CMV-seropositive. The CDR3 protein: CASSPADRGLQPQHF. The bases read TGTGCCAGCTCCCCTGCTGACAGGGGGCTTCAGCCCCAGCATTTT.